The 5 T cell receptor beta chains below come from one sample, sequenced in a study of regulatory T cells in long-lasting Graves disease. The time point was: newly diagnosed GD, antithyroid drugs for less than 3 months. The TCR library was made from RNA extracted from PBMCs. For TCR beta, libraries came from iRepertoire HTBI primers and Arm-PCR of CDR3 regions. Each CDR3 protein is one row after TCRdb ran MiXCR on the multiplex PCR reads. The sample contains 420,000 or so distinct CDR3 sequences, roughly 15% of which appear only once. A further study also used this sample, focusing on T cells in Graves' hyperthyroidism and ophthalmopathy.

The sample was peripheral blood mononuclear cells (PBMCs), taken at new diagnosis, from a patient treated with antithyroid drugs. These receptor sequences come from a woman younger than 30 with Graves disease.

There are many counts of this clonotype. The chain links TRBV28 to TRBJ1-1, with a tentative D call TRBD1 (6 bases). Germline V CDR1 and CDR2: MDHEN, SYDVKM. V was trimmed by 8 bases and J by 2 bases, leaving 9 bases between them. This CDR3 has 12 amino acids. CDR3 sequence reads: CASLGTNTEAFF. As DNA, the CDR3 is TGTGCCAGCCTCGGGACAAACACTGAAGCTTTCTTT.

The rearrangement uses TRBV27 and TRBJ2-7; D gene ambiguous. The CDR3 contains 12 residues. V lost 5 bases to trimming and J lost 5 bases, with 10 bases between them. Germline V lookup: CDR1 MNHEY, CDR2 SMNVEV (reference sequence). The CDR3 DNA follows: TGTGCCAGCAGTGGAAGGCTAAACGAGCAGTACTTC. It yields the protein CASSGRLNEQYF.

This clonotype appeared a few times. The chain couples TRBV5-1 to TRBJ2-1; 14 nucleotides agree with TRBD2. This CDR3 spans 17 amino acids. The V segment lost 5 bases and the J segment 0 bases; nucleotides outside the gene matches: 4. Germline V gene lookup returns CDR1 SGHRS and CDR2 YFSETQ. The CDR3 loop is CASRTGTSGSSYNEQFF. As DNA, the CDR3 is TGCGCCAGCAGAACCGGGACTAGCGGGAGCTCCTACAATGAGCAGTTCTTC.

This clonotype was recorded at least ten times. This sequence joins TRBV27 and TRBJ1-1, with a weak D call TRBD1 (5 bases). This CDR3 comprises 13 residues. CDR1 and CDR2 from the germline V gene are MNHEY and SMNVEV (reference sequence). V dropped 7 bases and J dropped 1 base, with 10 bases sitting between them. The CDR3 bases are TGTGCCAGCAAGGCAACAGGGAACACTGAAGCTTTCTTT. It is translated as CASKATGNTEAFF.

The J gene is TRBJ2-2, the V gene TRBV11-3; 8 nucleotides match TRBD1. The germline CDR1 and CDR2 sequences are SGHNT and YENEEA. The CDR3 totals 15 residues. Trimming cost V 4 bases and J 1 base; bases outside gene matches: 2. Here the CDR3 DNA reads TGTGCCAGCAGCTGGGGGACAGGGAACACCGGGGAGCTGTTTTTT. It translates to CASSWGTGNTGELFF.